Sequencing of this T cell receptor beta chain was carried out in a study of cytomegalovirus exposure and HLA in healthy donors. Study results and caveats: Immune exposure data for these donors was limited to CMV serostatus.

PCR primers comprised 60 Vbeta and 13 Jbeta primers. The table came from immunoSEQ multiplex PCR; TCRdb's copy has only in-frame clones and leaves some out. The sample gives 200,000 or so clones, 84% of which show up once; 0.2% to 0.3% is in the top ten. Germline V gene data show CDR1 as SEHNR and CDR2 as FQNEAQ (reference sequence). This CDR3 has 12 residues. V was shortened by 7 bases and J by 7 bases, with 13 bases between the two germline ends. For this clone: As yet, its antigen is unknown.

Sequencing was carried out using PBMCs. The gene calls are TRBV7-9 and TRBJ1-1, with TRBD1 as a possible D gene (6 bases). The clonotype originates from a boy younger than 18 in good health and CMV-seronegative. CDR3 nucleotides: TGTGCCAGCACCCGGGACAATCTTGAAGCTTTCTTT. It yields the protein CASTRDNLEAFF.